The rows below give T cell receptor beta chains drawn from one sample of a study of shared clonotypes between healthy human individuals. Using immunoSEQ multiplex PCR, the repertoire was profiled, and TCRdb retains in-frame clones only, with some absent. The table shows millions of clones, with about 93% occurring only once. Sequences were obtained from naive CD8+ T cells from PBMCs. These TCRs come from a man aged 18 to 35 in good health. Some clones in this sample may be carry-over from other donors' samples. The CDR3 runs from the conserved cysteine through the conserved F or W. D genes are given only for firm matches. The size entry is marked missing in some rows and otherwise reads once, few, many or a size class.

cdr3_nt: TGTGCCAGCAGCCCCAGCCGACTGGGGAACACTGAAGCTTTCTTT
cdr3_aa: CASSPSRLGNTEAFF
d_call: .
clone_size: .
j_call: TRBJ1-1
v_call: TRBV27

cdr3_nt: TGTGCCAGCAGTCCATTATTGACAGAGCGCTCTGGAAACACCATATATTTT
cdr3_aa: CASSPLLTERSGNTIYF
d_call: .
clone_size: .
j_call: TRBJ1-3
v_call: TRBV28

cdr3_nt: TGTGCCAGCAGTTCCCTTACCGAGGGCTCCTACAATGAGCAGTTCTTC
cdr3_aa: CASSSLTEGSYNEQFF
d_call: .
clone_size: .
j_call: TRBJ2-1
v_call: TRBV28

cdr3_nt: TGTGCCAGCAGCTTTATTGGGACAGTTAAGTCCTACGAGCAGTACTTC
cdr3_aa: CASSFIGTVKSYEQYF
d_call: TRBD1
clone_size: .
j_call: TRBJ2-7
v_call: TRBV7-9

cdr3_nt: TGTGCCAGCAGTGAGGGACAGGCTAACTATGGCTACACCTTC
cdr3_aa: CASSEGQANYGYTF
d_call: TRBD1
clone_size: .
j_call: TRBJ1-2
v_call: TRBV25-1

cdr3_nt: TGTGCCAGCAGCCCGGGGTGGAGCGGGACCTACGAGCAGTACTTC
cdr3_aa: CASSPGWSGTYEQYF
d_call: TRBD2
clone_size: .
j_call: TRBJ2-7
v_call: TRBV5-4

cdr3_nt: TGCGCCAGCAGCCTTACCCTGGGACAGCCTATCTATTTT
cdr3_aa: CASSLTLGQPIYF
d_call: TRBD1
clone_size: .
j_call: TRBJ1-3
v_call: TRBV5-1

cdr3_nt: TGCAGCGTGCTAATTCCGAGGGGGGTGGCGGTCTATGGCTACACCTTC
cdr3_aa: CSVLIPRGVAVYGYTF
d_call: .
clone_size: .
j_call: TRBJ1-2
v_call: TRBV29-1

cdr3_nt: TGTGCCAGCAGCCCCGTGAACACCGGGGAGCTGTTTTTT
cdr3_aa: CASSPVNTGELFF
d_call: .
clone_size: .
j_call: TRBJ2-2
v_call: TRBV11-2

cdr3_nt: TGTGCCAGCAGCCCGGGACTAGATGGGTACGAGCAGTACTTC
cdr3_aa: CASSPGLDGYEQYF
d_call: TRBD2
clone_size: once
j_call: TRBJ2-7
v_call: TRBV7-3

cdr3_nt: TGTGCCAGCAGTTCGCGTGGATCCCTCGACAATGGCTACACCTTC
cdr3_aa: CASSSRGSLDNGYTF
d_call: .
clone_size: .
j_call: TRBJ1-2
v_call: TRBV27

cdr3_nt: TGTGCCAGCAGTATTGACCGGGGGCTAAGCTCCTACGAGCAGTACTTC
cdr3_aa: CASSIDRGLSSYEQYF
d_call: .
clone_size: .
j_call: TRBJ2-7
v_call: TRBV11-2

cdr3_nt: TGTGCCAGCAGCTTGGGGACAGATAGCAATCAGCCCCAGCATTTT
cdr3_aa: CASSLGTDSNQPQHF
d_call: .
clone_size: .
j_call: TRBJ1-5
v_call: TRBV5-4

cdr3_nt: TGTGCCAGCAGTTTATCAGGCAGGTCGGGGGACGAGCAGTACTTC
cdr3_aa: CASSLSGRSGDEQYF
d_call: .
clone_size: .
j_call: TRBJ2-7
v_call: TRBV27

cdr3_nt: TGTGCCAGCAGGGTTGGGCGCGGGCTTAACACCGGGGAGCTGTTTTTT
cdr3_aa: CASRVGRGLNTGELFF
d_call: .
clone_size: .
j_call: TRBJ2-2
v_call: TRBV9

cdr3_nt: TGCGCCAGCAGCCAGGAGACAGGTTCGGCGTATGGCTACACCTTC
cdr3_aa: CASSQETGSAYGYTF
d_call: .
clone_size: .
j_call: TRBJ1-2
v_call: TRBV4-3

cdr3_nt: TGCGCCAGCAGGACAGGGGCCCACGAGCAGTACTTC
cdr3_aa: CASRTGAHEQYF
d_call: TRBD1
clone_size: .
j_call: TRBJ2-7
v_call: TRBV5-1

cdr3_nt: TGTGCCTGGACAAGGGTGGGCAGGGATACGCAGTATTTT
cdr3_aa: CAWTRVGRDTQYF
d_call: .
clone_size: .
j_call: TRBJ2-3
v_call: TRBV30

cdr3_nt: TGTGCCAGCAGCTTTCGCTTGAGCTCCTACAATGAGCAGTTCTTC
cdr3_aa: CASSFRLSSYNEQFF
d_call: .
clone_size: .
j_call: TRBJ2-1
v_call: TRBV7-3

cdr3_nt: TGTGCCAGCAGCTTAGTAGGGCAGTATGGCTACACCTTC
cdr3_aa: CASSLVGQYGYTF
d_call: .
clone_size: .
j_call: TRBJ1-2
v_call: TRBV7-9

cdr3_nt: TGTGCCAGCAGCTTAGGCGAATATGGCTACACCTTC
cdr3_aa: CASSLGEYGYTF
d_call: .
clone_size: .
j_call: TRBJ1-2
v_call: TRBV13

cdr3_nt: TGCAGCGTTGAAAGAGATTATGGCTACACCTTC
cdr3_aa: CSVERDYGYTF
d_call: .
clone_size: once
j_call: TRBJ1-2
v_call: TRBV29-1

cdr3_nt: TGTGCCAGCAGCAAAACTGTACCGACGAGAGGCGAGCAGTACTTC
cdr3_aa: CASSKTVPTRGEQYF
d_call: .
clone_size: .
j_call: TRBJ2-7
v_call: TRBV21-1

cdr3_nt: TGCGCCAGCAGCCTGACGGTCCAGCGGACCCAAGAGACCCAGTACTTC
cdr3_aa: CASSLTVQRTQETQYF
d_call: .
clone_size: .
j_call: TRBJ2-5
v_call: TRBV4-1

cdr3_nt: TGCAGCGTTCTCGACACGTACGGCTACACCTTC
cdr3_aa: CSVLDTYGYTF
d_call: .
clone_size: .
j_call: TRBJ1-2
v_call: TRBV29-1

cdr3_nt: TGTGCCATCAGTGAGTCGAATCGGGGGGATACGCAGTATTTT
cdr3_aa: CAISESNRGDTQYF
d_call: .
clone_size: .
j_call: TRBJ2-3
v_call: TRBV10-3

cdr3_nt: TGTGCCTGGAGTATAAGGTACTCCTACGAGCAGTACTTC
cdr3_aa: CAWSIRYSYEQYF
d_call: .
clone_size: .
j_call: TRBJ2-7
v_call: TRBV30

cdr3_nt: TGTGCCAGCAGCTGGCCTAGCGGGAGGATCGGGGAGACCCAGTACTTC
cdr3_aa: CASSWPSGRIGETQYF
d_call: TRBD2
clone_size: .
j_call: TRBJ2-5
v_call: TRBV7-2

cdr3_nt: TGTGCCAGCAGTTTAGCCAGGGTTGGGGGGGACACTGAAGCTTTCTTT
cdr3_aa: CASSLARVGGDTEAFF
d_call: .
clone_size: .
j_call: TRBJ1-1
v_call: TRBV28

cdr3_nt: TGTGCCAGCACCGAAAGAGGGGGCTTGGGCGAGCAGTACTTC
cdr3_aa: CASTERGGLGEQYF
d_call: TRBD1
clone_size: .
j_call: TRBJ2-7
v_call: TRBV27

cdr3_nt: TGTGCCAGCAGCTTAGACGAGGCCTACGAGCAGTACTTC
cdr3_aa: CASSLDEAYEQYF
d_call: .
clone_size: .
j_call: TRBJ2-7
v_call: TRBV7-9

cdr3_nt: TGTGCCAGCAGTGATTCCGGGCGGAGAGTCTACGAGCAGTACTTC
cdr3_aa: CASSDSGRRVYEQYF
d_call: .
clone_size: .
j_call: TRBJ2-7
v_call: TRBV2

cdr3_nt: TGTGCCAGCTCACCAACGGACAGGGCCGGGGCCTACGAGCAGTACTTC
cdr3_aa: CASSPTDRAGAYEQYF
d_call: TRBD1
clone_size: .
j_call: TRBJ2-7
v_call: TRBV18

cdr3_nt: TGTGCCAGTAGTAAGAGACTAGCGGGAGAGGACGAGCAGTACTTC
cdr3_aa: CASSKRLAGEDEQYF
d_call: TRBD2
clone_size: .
j_call: TRBJ2-7
v_call: TRBV19

cdr3_nt: TGTGCCAGCAGCGCGACGGCGAACACTGAAGCTTTCTTT
cdr3_aa: CASSATANTEAFF
d_call: .
clone_size: .
j_call: TRBJ1-1
v_call: TRBV9

cdr3_nt: TGTGCCAGCAGCTTATATTCGGGGCGTCAGCCCCAGCATTTT
cdr3_aa: CASSLYSGRQPQHF
d_call: .
clone_size: .
j_call: TRBJ1-5
v_call: TRBV7-8

cdr3_nt: TGCGCCAGCAGCACCTCACCAGCGGGGGCCCCCTACAATGAGCAGTTCTTC
cdr3_aa: CASSTSPAGAPYNEQFF
d_call: TRBD2
clone_size: .
j_call: TRBJ2-1
v_call: TRBV5-1

cdr3_nt: TGTGCCAGCAGCATCGGGACAGGGGATGTGGACACTGAAGCTTTCTTT
cdr3_aa: CASSIGTGDVDTEAFF
d_call: TRBD1
clone_size: .
j_call: TRBJ1-1
v_call: TRBV7-9

cdr3_nt: TGTGCCAGCAGTTTTTATCCTACAGCGTCGGGGGGTTTCATTTGGGCCGCAAAACTGTTTTTT
cdr3_aa: CASSFYPTASGGFIWAAKLFF
d_call: .
clone_size: .
j_call: TRBJ1-4
v_call: TRBV28

cdr3_nt: TGTGCCAGCAGTGTTACGAGTGAAATCGGGGAGCTGTTTTTT
cdr3_aa: CASSVTSEIGELFF
d_call: .
clone_size: .
j_call: TRBJ2-2
v_call: TRBV27